This T cell receptor (beta chain) was captured in a study of regulatory T cells in long-lasting Graves disease. Noted time point: newly diagnosed GD, antithyroid drugs for less than 3 months. Extracted PBMC RNA gave rise to the TCR library. The table lists this clonotype with many counts. The V and J ends lost 3 bases and 4 bases respectively, with 16 bases between them. The CDR3 is 16 amino acids. Germline CDR1 reads WNHNN; CDR2 reads SYGVQD (reference sequence). In building TCR beta libraries, iRepertoire HTBI primers were used together with Arm-PCR of CDR3 regions. MiXCR, run by TCRdb on the multiplex PCR reads, gives a single entry per CDR3 protein. The table shows 200,000 to 300,000 distinct CDR3 sequences, with 20% occurring only once.

This chain joins TRBV10-1 and TRBJ2-1; tentative D call: TRBD1 (6 bases). The sequence came from a female donor with Graves disease. Sequenced here: peripheral blood mononuclear cells (PBMCs), sampled at new diagnosis, from a patient treated with antithyroid drugs. The CDR3 region is CASSEGGGQGYNEQFF. The CDR3 region has the DNA TGCGCCAGCAGTGAAGGGGGTGGACAAGGTTACAATGAGCAGTTCTTC.